This T cell receptor (beta chain) appears in the sequencing data of a study of response to subunit inactivated influenza vaccine. MiXCR, applied by TCRdb to the RT-PCR reads, yields one record per CDR3 protein. The sample includes around 520,000 distinct CDR3 sequences, about 10% seen only once; the top ten take 10% to 13%. This clonotype was seen repeatedly, ten times or more. Its specificity is unknown. The study's findings and limits: With each seasonal influenza vaccination, the authors suggested, few new T cells are recruited.

V lost 3 bases, J lost 1 base, and 18 bases lay in between. The V gene's germline CDR1 is MDHEN and CDR2 SYDVKM. This CDR3 is built from 17 residues. The chain carries TRBV28 and TRBJ2-5; no firm D call. This material consisted of PBMCs from blood, taken on the day of vaccination. This receptor was identified in a man aged 45-65 years who received an inactivated influenza vaccine. CDR3 DNA sequence: TGTGCCAGCAGTTTCCCCTCGGCAGTACTCTCCCAAGAGACCCAGTACTTC. Its protein product is CASSFPSAVLSQETQYF.